Listed below are T cell receptor beta chains from one sample, sequenced in a study of blood T cell repertoires in COVID-19. Measured with immunoSEQ multiplex PCR; TCRdb has only the in-frame clones, and not every one. The sample records around 76,000 clones, around 85% being singletons. The sample consisted of peripheral blood. These receptors were collected from an older man with acute or convalescent COVID-19. CDR3s include the opening cysteine and the closing phenylalanine or tryptophan. A D gene is named only where the DNA matches it firmly. A row's size may be missing; if present it is once, few, many or a size class.

d_call clone_size v_call cdr3_aa
TRBD1 NA TRBV6-5 CASAQDRGVIDTQYF
NA NA TRBV5-1 CASRWGRADTQYF
TRBD1 NA TRBV6-5 CASTLGQGPDIQYF
NA NA TRBV30 CAWSTGGYGYTF
TRBD1 NA TRBV3-1/TRBV3-2 CASSQRTGGSSKITGELFF
NA NA TRBV5-6 CASSSVDSKIYGYTF
NA NA TRBV9 CAAAPTGITGRSYGYTF
TRBD1 NA TRBV3-1/TRBV3-2 CASSQGAGTGDSDSPLHF
TRBD1 NA TRBV6-2/TRBV6-3 CASSQTGTGNEKLFF
NA NA TRBV6-2/TRBV6-3 CASSSVNNYGYTF
TRBD1 NA TRBV6-5 CASRDRSYGYTF
NA NA TRBV3-1/TRBV3-2 CASSQGLGTGELFF
NA NA TRBV27 CASSFMGVPDTQYF
NA NA TRBV6-6 CASSYGSRGEKLFF
TRBD2 NA TRBV7-2 CASSPTSSGSSYEQYF
NA few TRBV6-5 CASSLGRHQPQHF
NA few TRBV7-2 CASSRWTSRDSGNTIYF
TRBD1 NA TRBV5-1 CASSLDRENGYTF
NA NA TRBV29-1 CSVDHTATGSEKLFF
TRBD2 NA TRBV3-1/TRBV3-2 CASSQASTSGRFHEQYF
NA NA TRBV29-1 CSAGHPDAINYGYTF
NA NA TRBV6-6 CASSYERNTEAFF
TRBD1 NA TRBV18 CASSPSGTGLPYEQYF
TRBD1 NA TRBV18 CASSRGGQGEETQYF
TRBD2 NA TRBV5-4 CASSLKWTSGGNTDTQYF
NA once TRBV5-1 CASSLEAETNEKLFF
TRBD1 NA TRBV5-1 CASSYQNRGRGGPEAFF
NA NA TRBV7-2 CASSPEPGDIQYF
NA NA TRBV9 CASSVEQPYNEQFF
TRBD1 NA TRBV30 CAWTGGGNQPQHF